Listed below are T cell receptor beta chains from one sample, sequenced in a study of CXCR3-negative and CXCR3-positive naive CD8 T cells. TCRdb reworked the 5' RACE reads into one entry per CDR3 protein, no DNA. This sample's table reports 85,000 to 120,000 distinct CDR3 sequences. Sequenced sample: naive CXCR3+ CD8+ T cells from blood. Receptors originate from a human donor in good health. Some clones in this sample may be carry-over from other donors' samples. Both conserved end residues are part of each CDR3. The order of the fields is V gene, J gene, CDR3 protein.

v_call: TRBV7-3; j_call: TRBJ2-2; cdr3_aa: CASSRTEGELFF
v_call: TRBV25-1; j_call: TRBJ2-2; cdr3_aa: CASSEWTPGELFF
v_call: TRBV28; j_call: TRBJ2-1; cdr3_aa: CASSSLTSGAHNEQFF
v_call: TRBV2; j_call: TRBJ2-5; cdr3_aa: CASSEVSGLAETQYF
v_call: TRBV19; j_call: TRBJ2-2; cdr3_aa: CASSPETGLSVYTGELFF
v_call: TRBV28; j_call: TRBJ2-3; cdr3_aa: CASSLLDYGDTQYF
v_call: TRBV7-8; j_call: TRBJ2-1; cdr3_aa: CASSPGLDNNEQFF
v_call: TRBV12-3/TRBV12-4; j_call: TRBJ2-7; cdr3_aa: CASSFGSDEQYF
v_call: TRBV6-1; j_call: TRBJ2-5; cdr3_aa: CASSESGGASETQYF
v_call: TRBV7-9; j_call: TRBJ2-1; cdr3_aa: CASSSTQFEQFF
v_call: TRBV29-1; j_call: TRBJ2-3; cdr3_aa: CSVEARDTQYF
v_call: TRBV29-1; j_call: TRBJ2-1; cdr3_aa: CSVDRNSEDNEQFF
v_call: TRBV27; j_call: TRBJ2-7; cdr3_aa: CASSFSGLAGGYEQYF
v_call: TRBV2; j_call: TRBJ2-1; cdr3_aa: CATSRDSSYNEQFF
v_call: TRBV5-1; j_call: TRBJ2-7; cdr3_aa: CASSEELALSYEQYF
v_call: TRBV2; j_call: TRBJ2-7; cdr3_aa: CASSSPGQGSSYEQYF
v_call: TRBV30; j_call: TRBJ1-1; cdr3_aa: CAWSVLGYTEAFF
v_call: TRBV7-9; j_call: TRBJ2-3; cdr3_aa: CASSPRGYTDTQYF
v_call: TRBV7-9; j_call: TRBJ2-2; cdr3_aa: CASSLSPGANTGELFF
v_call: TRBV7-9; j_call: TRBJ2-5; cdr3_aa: CASSLKVPYQETQYF
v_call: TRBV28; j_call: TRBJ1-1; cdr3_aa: CASSSLGTGLDTEAFF
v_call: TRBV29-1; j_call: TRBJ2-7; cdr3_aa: CSVEEALPYEQYF
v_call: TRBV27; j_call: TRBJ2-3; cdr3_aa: CASYPAGGVLRDTQYF
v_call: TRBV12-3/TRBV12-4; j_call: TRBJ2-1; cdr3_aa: CASSPGLGDYEQFF
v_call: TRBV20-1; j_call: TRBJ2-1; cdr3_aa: CSASPTQRNSYNEQFF
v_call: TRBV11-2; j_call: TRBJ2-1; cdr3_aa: CASSFGPSSAYNEQFF
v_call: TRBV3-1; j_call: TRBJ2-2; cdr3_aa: CASSQRLAEGTGELFF
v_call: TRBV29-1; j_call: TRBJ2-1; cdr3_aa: CSVDSGQEIYNEQFF
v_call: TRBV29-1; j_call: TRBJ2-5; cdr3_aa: CSVEGVMEETQYF